What follows describes a single T cell receptor beta chain. Its target is not known. The donors (healthy individuals) were bone marrow donors. This sample stems from a study of cytomegalovirus exposure and HLA in healthy donors. A multiplex PCR was run with 60 Vbeta primers and 13 Jbeta primers. Generated by immunoSEQ multiplex PCR, the TCRdb table keeps only in-frame clones and is missing some. The sample shows 100,000 to 150,000 clones, about 82% of them seen only once. This CDR3 comprises 17 residues. Germline-derived CDR1 and CDR2 are SEHNR and FQNEAQ (reference sequence). V lost 5 bases to trimming and J lost 0 bases, with 18 bases between them. Points from the study as a whole: In a later analysis, a genetic analysis reported fewer productive-TCR N-insertions in an Asian-associated ancestry cluster than the cohort average. Researchers catalogued about 150 TCR beta chains as cytomegalovirus-associated. Several of the most significant clusters appeared, in a later analysis, to be linked to common viral pathogens.

Sample: PBMCs. This chain joins TRBV7-9 and TRBJ2-3, with D possibly TRBD2 on 5 matching bases. The source is a boy aged 5-17 years in good health and CMV-seronegative. The CDR3 DNA sequence: TGTGCCAGCAGCCTTAATCTAGCCGGTGCTAGCACAGATACGCAGTATTTT. It specifies CASSLNLAGASTDTQYF.